This TCR beta chain was sequenced for a study of CD8+CD57+ T cells in acquired aplastic anemia. Overall study findings and caveats: Overlapping CD8+ CDR3 repertoires of patients and controls contained around 31 shared sequences.

It was genomic DNA that served as the template for profiling TCR beta VDJ and CDR3. A single record per CDR3 protein comes from TCRdb applying MiXCR to the reads. Counted here are roughly 200,000 distinct CDR3 sequences, nearly 65% occurring once; the ten biggest clones make up under 45%. Patients picked for sequencing had shown CD8+CD57+ cell expansion detected by flow cytometry. This clonotype was recorded many times. Its specificity is unknown. The CDR3 consists of 15 residues. J lost 7 bases, V lost 5 bases, and 7 bases had no gene match. This clonotype was sampled from a human donor with aplastic anemia. The sequencing sample was made of sorted CD4+, CD8+, or CD8+CD57+ T cells (not recorded which) from PBMCs. This rearrangement joins TRBV12-3 or TRBV12-4 to TRBJ2-1; 11 bases map to TRBD2. This CDR3 reads CASSPLAGGGNEQFF. The CDR3 bases are TGTGCCAGCAGTCCCCTAGCGGGGGGAGGAAATGAGCAGTTCTTC.